The 26 T cell receptor beta chains presented below share a single source sample, sequenced in a study of blood T cell repertoires in COVID-19 (dated by TCRdb to 2020 to 2021). The library was built by means of the immunoSEQ multiplex PCR assay. TCRdb re-hosts the immuneACCESS table, in-frame sequences only. Its copies lack some clones; in the studies checked, an unresolved V gene accounts for under half of them, and the cause for the rest is not known. This sample comprises under 350,000 clones, around 90% of them detected only once. 6.5% to 8% of the sample is in the top ten clones. Input material: peripheral blood. Every receptor here comes from a woman in her thirties with COVID-19, enrolled during active disease.

This clone was detected a few times. The chain carries TRBV27 and TRBJ1-6; 9 bases agree with TRBD1. The CDR3 has 20 residues. With V trimmed by 4 bases and J by 1 base, 14 bases remained unmatched. Germline V gene data show CDR1 as MNHEY and CDR2 as SMNVEV (reference sequence). The CDR3 DNA is TGTGCCAGCAGTTCTCGCACGAACAGGGGGCCAGATTCCTATAATTCACCCCTCCACTTT. It codes for CASSSRTNRGPDSYNSPLHF.

Worth noting for this clone: With a much larger clone just one base away, this may be a read error. Other DNA sequences in this specimen translate into the identical CDR3. The chain couples TRBV29-1 to TRBJ1-1, with 8 bases identical to TRBD1. V lost 7 bases and J lost 1; bases outside the gene matches: 2. CDR1 is SQVTM, CDR2 ANQGSEA, per germline. This CDR3 comprises 12 residues. The CDR3 spells CSAGTGNTEAFF. As DNA, the CDR3 is TGCAGCGCTGGGACAGGGAACACTGAAGCTTTCTTT.

This clone occurred a few times. The rearrangement joins TRBV11-3 to TRBJ1-6; D perhaps matches TRBD1 (6 bases). This CDR3 is 15 amino acids long. Germline V CDR1 and CDR2: SGHNT, YENEEA. V was clipped by 3 bases and J by 5 bases, with 11 bases between them. The CDR3 nucleotides read TGTGCCAGCAGCTTGGGGGGGGGCCATAATTCACCCCTCCACTTT. Translated: CASSLGGGHNSPLHF. The full variable domain, with the rest looked up from reference TRBV11-3 and TRBJ1-6, is EAGVVQSPRYKIIEKKQPVAFWCNPISGHNTLYWYLQNLGQGPELLIRYENEEAVDDSQLPKDRFSAERLKGVDSTLKIQPAELGDSAVYLCASSLGGGHNSPLHFGNGTRLTVT.

The chain is built from TRBV19 and TRBJ1-5; 9 positions match TRBD1. The junction had 8 bases not matched to a gene; V was cut back by 8 bases and J by 0 bases. Germline CDR1 reads LNHDA; CDR2 reads SQIVND (reference sequence). This CDR3 region has 16 residues. The CDR3 coding sequence is TGTGCCAGTCTCCGGACAGGGGCGAGTAGCAATCAGCCCCAGCATTTT. This translates into CASLRTGASSNQPQHF.

The rearrangement joins TRBV2 to TRBJ2-7; perhaps TRBD1 as D (5 bases). Per germline, CDR1 SNHLY and CDR2 FYNNEI. This CDR3 has 14 residues. Trimming pared 3 bases from V and 6 bases from J, leaving 15 bases between. DNA of the CDR3: TGTGCCAGCAGTGAGAACAGGTCCCCCGGCGAGCAGTACTTC. Protein product: CASSENRSPGEQYF.

The CDR3 here is CASSLPRQGYEQYF. In DNA, the CDR3 is TGTGCCAGCAGCCTTCCCAGACAGGGCTACGAGCAGTACTTC. J is TRBJ2-7 and V is TRBV7-8, with 7 nucleotides matching TRBD1. The germline V gene has CDR1 SGHVS and CDR2 FQNEAQ. Trimming took 5 bases from V and 3 from J; bases not matched to a gene: 7. This CDR3 has 14 amino acids. Supplemented by reference TRBV7-8 and TRBJ2-7, the full variable domain reads GAGVSQSPRYKVAKRGQDVALRCDPISGHVSLFWYQQALGQGPEFLTYFQNEAQLDKSGLPSDRFFAERPEGSVSTLKIQRTQQEDSAVYLCASSLPRQGYEQYFGPGTRLTVT.

V and J are TRBV18 and TRBJ2-7; 9 bases map to TRBD1. The trim removed 3 bases at V and 2 bases at J, leaving 2 bases unmatched. The CDR3 has 14 residues. Germline V gene data show CDR1 as KGHSH and CDR2 as LQKENI. The CDR3 region has the DNA TGTGCCAGCTCACCGACAGGGGGGACCTACGAGCAGTACTTC. It specifies CASSPTGGTYEQYF.

The chain has TRBV9 and TRBJ2-1; no reliable D call. The CDR3 loop spans 14 amino acids. V lost 3 bases and J lost 0, with 7 bases in between. Germline values: CDR1 SGDLS, CDR2 YYNGEE. The CDR3 DNA is TGTGCCAGCAGCGCGACAAGCTCCTACAATGAGCAGTTCTTC. Amino acids: CASSATSSYNEQFF.

V is TRBV6-4 and J is TRBJ2-1; 8 nucleotides match TRBD1. Unmatched junction bases numbered 6, after V lost 4 bases and J lost 4 bases. Germline loops: CDR1 MRHNA, CDR2 SNTAGT. This CDR3 contains 15 residues. CDR3 residues: CASSVGTGPYNEQFF. The CDR3 DNA is TGTGCCAGCAGTGTTGGGACAGGACCATACAATGAGCAGTTCTTC.

The chain is built from TRBV11-1 and TRBJ2-1; perhaps TRBD1 as D (5 bases). CDR3 length: 15 amino acids. The germline V gene encodes CDR1 SGHAT and CDR2 FQDESV (reference sequence). The ends were cut back, 3 bases at V and 3 bases at J, with 12 bases in the middle. The CDR3 DNA sequence: TGTGCCAGCAGCTTCGACAGCATCGACTACAATGAGCAGTTCTTC. Translating gives CASSFDSIDYNEQFF.

This rearrangement joins TRBV27 to TRBJ2-7; the match to TRBD2 covers 9 bases. The germline gives CDR1 MNHEY, CDR2 SMNVEV (reference sequence). The trim removed 4 bases at V and 2 bases at J, leaving 6 bases unmatched. The CDR3 is 15 residues long. The CDR3 loop reads CASSYRAGGPYEQYF. The CDR3 DNA follows: TGTGCCAGCAGTTATAGGGCGGGAGGGCCCTACGAGCAGTACTTC.

The chain joins TRBV5-4 to TRBJ2-5, with TRBD2 matching over 9 bases. Germline V lookup: CDR1 SGHNT, CDR2 YYREEE (reference sequence). The CDR3 runs to 17 residues. J lost 5 bases, V lost 4 bases, and 15 bases had no gene match. CDR3 in DNA: TGTGCCAGCAGCGGTGGACAGTCGCGGGAGGGCCGGGAGACCCAGTACTTC. Translated, it gives CASSGGQSREGRETQYF.

The chain combines TRBV27 with TRBJ2-7, with TRBD1 identical over 12 bases. After removal of 4 bases from V and 3 bases from J, the junction contained 13 bases not matched to a gene. CDR1 is MNHEY, CDR2 SMNVEV, per germline (reference sequence). CDR3 length: 18 residues. The DNA of the CDR3 is TGTGCCAGCAGTTCATCCGGGACAGGGGGCGCGAGATTCTACGAGCAGTACTTC. Protein sequence: CASSSSGTGGARFYEQYF.

In this sample, this clone turned up once. DNA of the CDR3: TGTGCCAGCAGTTCGACTCCGACAGGGCGGACTGAAGCTTTCTTT. It is translated as CASSSTPTGRTEAFF. This sequence joins TRBV6-5 and TRBJ1-1, with 7 bases fitting TRBD1. Germline V lookup: CDR1 MNHEY, CDR2 SVGAGI. This CDR3 contains 15 residues. V shed 4 bases, J shed 5 bases, and the junction held 10 bases outside the gene matches.

The chain is built from TRBV2 and TRBJ1-1; D gene ambiguous. In germline, CDR1 is SNHLY, CDR2 FYNNEI. The CDR3 covers 15 residues. Trimming left V 0 bases short and J 4 bases short, with 12 bases between. In DNA form, the CDR3 reads TGTGCCAGCAGTGAAGCCCGAGGGATAGGCACTGAAGCTTTCTTT. This gives the protein CASSEARGIGTEAFF.

The J gene is TRBJ1-4, the V gene TRBV27; tentatively, D is TRBD1 (6 bases). Trimming left V 6 bases short and J 1 base short, with 9 bases between. This CDR3 comprises 14 residues. Germline V gene data show CDR1 as MNHEY and CDR2 as SMNVEV (reference sequence). The CDR3 is CASRQQGTNEKLFF. CDR3 DNA sequence: TGTGCCAGCAGACAACAGGGAACTAATGAAAAACTGTTTTTT.

The CDR3 DNA reads TGTGCCAGCAGTTACGGGGCGGTGGGCACTGAAGCTTTCTTT. As protein: CASSYGAVGTEAFF. V is TRBV6-6 and J is TRBJ1-1; D perhaps matches TRBD1 (5 bases). The CDR3 sequence is 14 residues long. Looked up from germline, CDR1 is MNHNY and CDR2 is SVGAGI (reference sequence). V shed 2 bases and J shed 4 bases, with 11 bases lying between them.

This clone was counted once. The V and J genes are TRBV6-2 or TRBV6-3 and TRBJ2-1; 10 bases line up with TRBD2. V lost 2 bases, J lost 3 bases, and 7 bases stayed unmatched. The length of the CDR3 is 17 residues. CDR1 MNHEY and CDR2 SVGEGT come from the germline V gene. CDR3 amino acids: CASSYSQLAGFYNEQFF. The CDR3 bases are TGTGCCAGCAGTTACAGCCAACTAGCGGGGTTCTACAATGAGCAGTTCTTC.

The V and J genes are TRBV19 and TRBJ1-1; the D is unclear. Germline assignment: CDR1 LNHDA and CDR2 SQIVND (reference sequence). The CDR3 consists of 13 residues. V was trimmed by 7 bases and J by 4 bases, leaving 13 bases between them. The CDR3 reads CASTIRGATEAFF. The CDR3 DNA reads TGTGCCAGTACAATCCGGGGAGCCACTGAAGCTTTCTTT.

CDR3 coding DNA: TGTGCCAGCAGTGATGCGACAGGGGGCGGGTACTATGGCTACACCTTC. Its protein is CASSDATGGGYYGYTF. The chain joins TRBV2 to TRBJ1-2, with 10 bases that match TRBD1. The germline gives CDR1 SNHLY, CDR2 FYNNEI. This CDR3 region has 16 residues. With 3 bases clipped from V and 3 bases from J, the junction kept 7 bases outside the gene matches.

This clone has at least ten counts. J is TRBJ2-7 and V is TRBV28, with D possibly being TRBD2 (6 bases). The CDR3 sequence is 12 residues long. Trimming removed 6 bases at V and 9 bases at J, with 15 bases between. The germline gives CDR1 MDHEN, CDR2 SYDVKM. CDR3 in amino acids: CASSMGGDAQYF. The CDR3 coding sequence is TGTGCCAGCAGCATGGGGGGAGACGCGCAGTACTTC.

There are a few counts of this clone. The gene calls are TRBV6-5 and TRBJ1-1, with 8 bases matching TRBD1. The germline V gene encodes CDR1 MNHEY and CDR2 SVGAGI. The CDR3 loop spans 12 amino acids. V was clipped by 2 bases and J by 12 bases; unmatched bases: 5. The CDR3 protein is CASSYGTGVPFF. The CDR3 DNA is TGTGCCAGCAGTTACGGGACAGGTGTTCCTTTCTTT.

The chain links TRBV5-6 to TRBJ2-7; 9 nucleotides align to TRBD2. From germline, CDR1 is SGHDT and CDR2 YYEEEE. V lost 0 bases and J lost 2; bases outside the gene matches: 3. The CDR3 has 15 residues. The CDR3 spells CASSLGLAGTYEQYF. CDR3 coding DNA: TGTGCCAGCAGCTTGGGGCTAGCGGGGACCTACGAGCAGTACTTC.

The rearrangement links TRBV15 to TRBJ2-3; 10 nucleotides line up with TRBD1. In germline, CDR1 is LNHNV, CDR2 YYDKDF (reference sequence). V was pared by 4 bases and J by 3 bases, with 4 bases of the junction left unmatched. This CDR3 is built from 15 residues. The CDR3 here is CATSIRTGGTDTQYF. The CDR3 coding sequence is TGTGCCACCAGCATCCGGACAGGGGGGACAGATACGCAGTATTTT.

The chain uses TRBV7-3 and TRBJ2-3, with TRBD2 matching 12 bases. V trimming: 3 bases; J trimming: 4 bases; junction bases outside the gene matches: 2. Germline CDR1 is SGHTA and CDR2 is FQGTGA. This CDR3 region has 15 residues. CDR3 sequence (DNA): TGTGCCAGCAGCTTGGGACTAGCGGGTTCAGATACGCAGTATTTT. Its translation: CASSLGLAGSDTQYF.

The V gene is TRBV28, the J gene TRBJ1-1; 10 positions agree with TRBD1. The germline V gene encodes CDR1 MDHEN and CDR2 SYDVKM. Trimming took 4 bases from V and 5 from J; bases not matched to a gene: 4. This CDR3 region has 14 residues. The CDR3 nucleotides read TGTGCCAGCAGTTGGACAGGGGGGCGAACTGAAGCTTTCTTT. Its protein product is CASSWTGGRTEAFF.